The present T cell receptor (beta chain) was sequenced within a study of T cell responses to AZD1222 COVID-19 vaccine. Findings and limits, study-wide: The study found vaccine-associated CD4 TCRs spanning spike, dominant at 160-218 and 743-854. Increased Spike-specific TCR breadth and depth were observed after two AZD1222 doses. Donor demographics were predominantly white British with a female majority; clonal diversity may be underestimated.

Clones were read by immunoSEQ multiplex PCR, and TCRdb kept only the in-frame ones, dropping some. There are some 110,000 clones in the sample; approximately 90% occur only once, and approximately 1.5% lies in the top ten. In regard to this clone: Its target is not known.

V was clipped by 4 bases and J by 2 bases, with 1 base between them. The CDR3 length is 11 residues. CDR1 and CDR2 from the germline V gene are LNHDA and SQIVND (reference sequence). The material sequenced was peripheral blood, taken on day 0 of AZD1222 vaccination. This chain joins TRBV19 and TRBJ2-3; no clear D gene. The sequence was collected from an adult in good health. For the CDR3, the DNA is TGTGCCAGTAGTAACACAGATACGCAGTATTTT. Amino acid sequence: CASSNTDTQYF.